This T cell receptor (beta chain) appears in the sequencing data of a study of T cell changes during pregnancy in multiple sclerosis. Generated by immunoSEQ multiplex PCR, the TCRdb table keeps only in-frame clones and is missing some. In the table there are about 110,000 clones, about 94% of which are singletons. This CDR3 region has 13 residues. Germline V gene lookup returns CDR1 GTSNPN and CDR2 SVGIG (reference sequence). The V gene end was trimmed by 0 bases and the J gene end by 4 bases; junction bases not matched to a gene: 2. Sequences were derived from peripheral blood, sampled in the third trimester of pregnancy. The clonotype originates from a female donor with multiple sclerosis, enrolled in a pregnancy study. The gene calls are TRBV30 and TRBJ1-1; TRBD1 matches 7 bases. The CDR3 DNA sequence: TGTGCCTGGAGTGTATCAGGGGGCACTGAAGCTTTCTTT. It is translated as CAWSVSGGTEAFF.